The rows below give T cell receptor beta chains drawn from one sample of a study of blood T cell repertoires in COVID-19. The method was immunoSEQ multiplex PCR; TCRdb's version includes in-frame clones alone and lacks a portion of them. The table has about 150,000 clones, roughly 85% seen once; the top ten hold about 2.6%. The sequencing sample was made of peripheral blood. Receptors were obtained from a human donor with acute or convalescent COVID-19. The donor label of this sample is uncertain. Each CDR3 is given without its conserved first and last residue.

j_call | v_call | cdr3_aa
TRBJ1-5 | TRBV5-1 | ASSLTGPNQPQH
TRBJ2-1 | TRBV10-3 | AISLDGKRGLVEQF
TRBJ2-7 | TRBV5-1 | ASSPGIGPYEQY
TRBJ2-7 | TRBV28 | ASSIAGTGVYEQY
TRBJ2-1 | TRBV2 | ASIREEEQF
TRBJ1-5 | TRBV6-1 | ASSDGQDLPQH
TRBJ2-5 | TRBV28 | ASSLRTSGGQAQY
TRBJ2-1 | TRBV12-5 | ASGLGGTGGRNEQF
TRBJ2-1 | TRBV7-2 | ASSQSSSYNEQF
TRBJ2-7 | TRBV10-3 | AISEPDRVYEQY
TRBJ1-2 | TRBV9 | ASSVGVNRDNYGYT
TRBJ2-1 | TRBV5-4 | ASTRTGHNEQF
TRBJ2-5 | TRBV7-2 | ASSQDSGNQETQY
TRBJ2-4 | TRBV11-3 | ASSAIDRGGKNIQY
TRBJ1-2 | TRBV28 | ASRGALWNYGYT
TRBJ2-5 | TRBV18 | ASSPRVAGRVETQY
TRBJ1-1 | TRBV27 | ASSLSRGRGADPEAF
TRBJ2-5 | TRBV4-1 | ASSQDWGQQETQY
TRBJ2-5 | TRBV5-8 | ASSLGASGGAAETQY
TRBJ2-1 | TRBV5-1 | ASTTSGSSYNEQF
TRBJ2-2 | TRBV19 | ASSVGLAGGRIGGELF
TRBJ1-3 | TRBV6-5 | ASRREVGNTIY
TRBJ2-7 | TRBV5-1 | ASSQGTDSYEQY
TRBJ2-3 | TRBV24-1 | ATSDLRGKGTDTQY
TRBJ2-5 | TRBV10-3 | AISGGMGKETQY
TRBJ2-5 | TRBV6-5 | ASSYNRGETQY
TRBJ1-1 | TRBV15 | ATSRGTDRGTEAF
TRBJ2-1 | TRBV7-3 | ASSLTGTGVNEQF
TRBJ2-3 | TRBV19 | ASRNPLATSTDTQY
TRBJ2-2 | TRBV6-6 | ASSYRVGQGPGELF
TRBJ1-3 | TRBV7-9 | ASSLEGQSTIY
TRBJ1-1 | TRBV18 | ASSAGQVDTEAF
TRBJ2-1 | TRBV10-3 | AMGTSGSFEQF
TRBJ2-1 | TRBV5-1 | ASGGLPRSYNEQF
TRBJ1-5 | TRBV12-3/TRBV12-4 | ASIGGNNQPQH